The 12 T cell receptor beta chains below all came from one sample that was sequenced in a study of blood T cells in healthy people across ages. Primed by a sample-barcoded 5' primer and a J-beta primer mix, a second PCR proceeded for about 6 to 11 cycles. One entry per CDR3 protein results from TCRdb running MiXCR on the 5' RACE reads. The sample includes around 1,900,000 distinct CDR3 sequences, roughly two fifths of them seen just once. What was sequenced was blood. These TCRs come from a human donor in good health.

The gene calls are TRBV12-3 or TRBV12-4 and TRBJ1-5, with 7 bases fitting TRBD1. This CDR3 is 15 amino acids long. V lost 0 bases and J lost 5; bases outside the gene matches: 4. The CDR3 region is CASSLASGGDQPQHF. DNA for the CDR3: TGTGCCAGCAGTTTAGCCTCAGGGGGTGATCAGCCCCAGCATTTT.

This clonotype was recorded many times. The chain combines TRBV7-8 with TRBJ2-7; 8 bases map to TRBD2. The CDR3 covers 15 residues. The germline V gene has CDR1 SGHVS and CDR2 FQNEAQ. J was trimmed by 3 bases and V by 1 base; bases with no gene match: 5. The CDR3 coding sequence is TGTGCCAGCAGCTTAGGGCGCGGGGGGTTCTACGAGCAGTACTTC. Amino acids: CASSLGRGGFYEQYF.

This clonotype was counted at least ten times. The V gene is TRBV12-3 or TRBV12-4, the J gene TRBJ1-2, with D possibly TRBD1 on 5 matching bases. Trimming left V 1 base short and J 4 bases short, with 10 bases between. The CDR3 is 14 amino acids. The CDR3 coding sequence is TGTGCCAGCAGTTTAGGGGCAGGGATCTATGGCTACACCTTC. Protein product: CASSLGAGIYGYTF.

This chain links TRBV20-1 with TRBJ1-1; D uncertain. This CDR3 contains 13 residues. CDR1 and CDR2 (germline): DFQATT, SNEGSKA (reference sequence). V dropped 5 bases and J dropped 3 bases, with 13 bases sitting between them. CDR3 coding DNA: TGCAGTGCTCCACCGGGCTCCGACACTGAAGCTTTCTTT. Its translation is CSAPPGSDTEAFF.

This chain links TRBV5-1 with TRBJ1-4; no firm D call. This CDR3 has 14 amino acids. CDR1 is SGHRS, CDR2 YFSETQ, per germline. V was cut by 4 bases and J by 8 bases, with 15 bases left in between. For the CDR3, the DNA is TGCGCCAGCAGCAACGCGGGGAGGGAAGAAAAACTGTTTTTT. This gives the protein CASSNAGREEKLFF.

As to this clonotype: One end of the junction fails to match germline, which may point to a read error. V gene TRBV15 combines with J gene TRBJ2-3; unclear D gene. The CDR3 runs 12 residues. Germline V gene lookup returns CDR1 LNHNV and CDR2 YYDKDF (reference sequence). This CDR3 is CATSRPRDTQDF. The CDR3 DNA sequence: TGTGCCACCAGCAGACCCCGAGATACGCAGGATTTT.

The chain combines TRBV7-2 with TRBJ1-2; no definite D call. V lost 5 bases, J lost 10 bases, and 17 bases lay in between. This CDR3 comprises 13 residues. The germline gives CDR1 SGHTA, CDR2 FQGNSA. CDR3 protein: CASSLVGNGDYTF. CDR3 nucleotides: TGTGCCAGCAGCCTGGTCGGGAATGGTGACTACACCTTC. The complete variable domain, with remaining parts taken from reference TRBV7-2 and TRBJ1-2, reads GAGVSQSPSNKVTEKGKDVELRCDPISGHTALYWYRQSLGQGLEFLIYFQGNSAPDKSGLPSDRFSAERTGGSVSTLTIQRTQQEDSAVYLCASSLVGNGDYTFGSGTRLTVV.

This clonotype showed up just a few times. The gene calls are TRBV3-1 and TRBJ1-1; D is unresolved. V was clipped by 1 base and J by 3 bases, with 6 bases between them. CDR1 is LGHDT, CDR2 YNNKEL, per germline (reference sequence). The CDR3 consists of 13 residues. The CDR3 sequence is CASSQVEDTEAFF. Written as DNA, the CDR3 is TGTGCCAGCAGCCAAGTTGAAGACACTGAAGCTTTCTTT.

This clonotype appeared a few times. This chain links TRBV20-1 with TRBJ2-5; D is possibly TRBD1 (6 bases). Trimming took off 2 bases at V and 5 bases at J, with 18 bases between the two ends. This CDR3 has 15 amino acids. Germline values: CDR1 DFQATT, CDR2 SNEGSKA (reference sequence). The CDR3 bases are TGCAGTGCTAGAACCCGGGACATCGTGGGGGAGACCCAGTACTTC. Encoded protein: CSARTRDIVGETQYF.

V and J are TRBV5-1 and TRBJ2-5; D not resolved. The J call may be in error: the DNA end matches TRBJ2-7 better. Germline V gene data show CDR1 as SGHRS and CDR2 as YFSETQ. The CDR3 is made up of 14 amino acids. CDR3 nucleotide sequence: TGCGCCAGCAGCTCAAGGACGGTTCTCTACGAGCAGTACTTC. It yields the protein CASSSRTVLYEQYF.

This clonotype was seen many times. The chain couples TRBV4-3 to TRBJ2-7; D possibly uses TRBD1 or TRBD2 (6 bases each). Germline V gene lookup returns CDR1 LGHNA and CDR2 YSLEER. The CDR3 loop spans 15 amino acids. Trimming cost V 4 bases and J 4 bases, with 17 bases left between them. The CDR3 coding sequence is TGCGCCAGCAGCCCCCTGTCCGGGGGCAAATACGAGCAGTACTTC. Translation gives CASSPLSGGKYEQYF.

The chain carries TRBV5-6 and TRBJ1-2; 9 bases are a match to TRBD1. CDR1 is SGHDT and CDR2 is YYEEEE in the germline V gene. After removal of 4 bases from V and 5 bases from J, the junction contained 9 bases not matched to a gene. The CDR3 runs 15 residues. In DNA form, the CDR3 reads TGTGCCAGCAGCAAACCCGGACAGGGGAGATATGGCTACACCTTC. This codes for CASSKPGQGRYGYTF.